This is a list of T cell receptor beta chains from one sample in a study of CD8 T cells in Susac syndrome. A single record per CDR3 protein comes from TCRdb applying MiXCR to the immunoSEQ multiplex PCR reads. The sample yields under 550,000 distinct CDR3 sequences, about 85% seen once. The specimen sequenced was CD8+ T cells from PBMCs. These receptors all stem from a human donor with multiple sclerosis. Each CDR3 is given with its conserved first and last residue. Fields, in order: clone size, D gene, V gene, J gene, CDR3 DNA, CDR3 protein. A D gene is named only where the DNA matches it firmly. For some rows the clone size is stated as once, few or many, or as a class when expanded; others skip it.

once	-	TRBV7-2	TRBJ2-7	TGTGCCAGCAGCCAACAGGCTATATACGAGCAGTACTTC	CASSQQAIYEQYF
-	-	TRBV7-9	TRBJ2-2	TGTGCCAGCAGCTTTAAGGACGGCGAGTTGAACACCGGGGAGCTGTTTTTT	CASSFKDGELNTGELFF
few	-	TRBV13	TRBJ2-1	TGTGCCAGCAGCCAAGCGGGTAACTCCTACAATGAGCAGTTCTTC	CASSQAGNSYNEQFF
-	-	TRBV27	TRBJ2-7	TGTGCCAGCGGACCGGGGACGGAGGGAGGCGAGCAGTACTTC	CASGPGTEGGEQYF
-	-	TRBV5-1	TRBJ2-1	TGCGCCAGCCGACCGGGACCACCCCGTCTTGCCTCCTACAATGAGCAGTTCTTC	CASRPGPPRLASYNEQFF
-	TRBD1	TRBV27	TRBJ2-7	TGTGCCAGCAGTTTATGGACAGGGAACTACGAGCAGTACTTC	CASSLWTGNYEQYF
-	-	TRBV3-1	TRBJ2-5	TGTGCCAGCAGACCGCAGGGAGAGGAGACCCAGTACTTC	CASRPQGEETQYF
-	-	TRBV27	TRBJ2-1	TGTGCCAGCAGTCCCTTTTTTCCGGGGGATGAGCAGTTCTTC	CASSPFFPGDEQFF
-	-	TRBV5-4	TRBJ1-3	TGTGCCAGCAGCCCCGACACTCCTGGAAACACCATATATTTT	CASSPDTPGNTIYF
-	-	TRBV15	TRBJ2-7	TGTGCCACCAGCAGATTCCCCTCAGTGGGTCCATCCTACGAGCAGTACTTC	CATSRFPSVGPSYEQYF
-	-	TRBV25-1	TRBJ2-7	TGTGCCAGCATGGGATCAGGGGCCTCCTACGAGCAGTACTTC	CASMGSGASYEQYF
-	-	TRBV6-5	TRBJ1-5	TGTGCCAGCAGTTACTCGCAGGGGTATCAGCCCCAGCATTTT	CASSYSQGYQPQHF
-	TRBD1	TRBV28	TRBJ2-7	TGTGCCAGCAGTCTGACAGGGAACTCCTACGAGCAGTACTTC	CASSLTGNSYEQYF
-	TRBD1	TRBV10-1	TRBJ2-7	TGCGCCAGCAGTCAGGGGACAGGGACGGCGTACGAGCAGTACTTC	CASSQGTGTAYEQYF
-	TRBD2	TRBV7-8	TRBJ2-1	TGTGCCAGCACCGAGACCGGGACTAAAATGAACAATGAGCAGTTCTTC	CASTETGTKMNNEQFF
-	TRBD1	TRBV11-2	TRBJ2-5	TGTGCCAGCAGCCAACTGGACAGGGGACCACAAGAGACCCAGTACTTC	CASSQLDRGPQETQYF
-	-	TRBV12-3/TRBV12-4	TRBJ2-1	TGTGCCAGCACCCTTTTGCGGGGAGACAATGAGCAGTTCTTC	CASTLLRGDNEQFF
-	TRBD1	TRBV11-2	TRBJ2-7	TGTGCCAGCAGCCCCATACCACAGGGGGAGAGCTCCTACGAGCAGTACTTC	CASSPIPQGESSYEQYF
-	-	TRBV7-9	TRBJ1-1	TGTGCCAGCAGCTCCTTGGGAGCGTCTGTAGGAACTTTCTTT	CASSSLGASVGTFF
-	-	TRBV28	TRBJ2-7	TGTGCCAGCAACTCCGGGACAAACCTCTTTGAGCAGTACTTC	CASNSGTNLFEQYF
-	-	TRBV6-5	TRBJ2-2	TGTGCCAGCAGTTACAAGCCCCCCGGGGCGGGAAGAGTCCCCACCGGGGAGCTGTTTTTT	CASSYKPPGAGRVPTGELFF
-	TRBD1	TRBV18	TRBJ1-2	TGTGCCAGCTCACCACCGACAGGGTGGGATGGCTACACCTTC	CASSPPTGWDGYTF
-	-	TRBV9	TRBJ2-2	TGTGCCGGGGGGCGGACTGTAAACACCGGGGAGCTGTTTTTT	CAGGRTVNTGELFF
-	-	TRBV12-3/TRBV12-4	TRBJ2-1	TGTGCCAGCAGTTTAGCGTCGAGCAATGAGCAGTTCTTC	CASSLASSNEQFF
-	TRBD1	TRBV12-3/TRBV12-4	TRBJ1-2	TGTGCCAGCAGTCGCAAGTCCGGGACAGGGGAACCTTATGGCTACACCTTC	CASSRKSGTGEPYGYTF
-	-	TRBV7-9	TRBJ2-1	TGTGCCAGCAGGGGGAGAGGGACGCAGTTCTTC	CASRGRGTQFF
-	TRBD1	TRBV3-1	TRBJ2-7	TGTGCCAGCAGCCAAGAGATCCGACAGGGGGCGGACGAGCAGTACTTC	CASSQEIRQGADEQYF
-	-	TRBV12-3/TRBV12-4	TRBJ2-3	TGTGCCAGCAGTTTATGGGCAGATACGCAGTATTTT	CASSLWADTQYF
-	-	TRBV20-1	TRBJ2-1	TGCAGTGCTAGTGTTAGCTTCGATGAGCAGTTCTTC	CSASVSFDEQFF
-	TRBD2	TRBV6-1	TRBJ2-1	TGTGCCAGCACCATACTAGCGGGGGGGTACAATGAGCAGTTCTTC	CASTILAGGYNEQFF
-	-	TRBV27	TRBJ2-2	TGTGCCAGCTCGACAGATCTCACCGGGGAGCTGTTTTTT	CASSTDLTGELFF
-	-	TRBV4-1	TRBJ2-2	TGCGCCAGCAGCCTACGCTTTCAGGGGTCCGGGGAGCTGTTTTTT	CASSLRFQGSGELFF
-	-	TRBV6-5	TRBJ2-7	TGTGCCAGCAGTTACTCGGGGGGACGATGGTACGAGCAGTACTTC	CASSYSGGRWYEQYF
-	TRBD1	TRBV11-2	TRBJ1-1	TGTGCCAGCCAACCGTGGGGACAGGGGGCCACTGAAGCTTTCTTT	CASQPWGQGATEAFF
-	-	TRBV28	TRBJ2-7	TGTGCCAGCAGTAATGGAGGCGGCCACGAGCAGTACTTC	CASSNGGGHEQYF
-	-	TRBV14	TRBJ1-1	TGTGCCAGCAGCCTACGACAGGACACTGAAGCTTTCTTT	CASSLRQDTEAFF
-	-	TRBV11-2	TRBJ2-3	TGTGCCAGCAGCGGGGGGGCAGAGCGCACAGATACGCAGTATTTT	CASSGGAERTDTQYF
-	-	TRBV6-5	TRBJ1-2	TGTGCCAGCAAAAGCACTGGGGTTTACACCTTC	CASKSTGVYTF
-	TRBD1	TRBV5-6	TRBJ2-7	TGTGCCAGCAGCTTTAGGCCGGACAGGGTGTTCTACGAGCAGTACTTC	CASSFRPDRVFYEQYF
once	-	TRBV14	TRBJ2-5	TGTGCCAGCAGCCAAGCGGGTGAAGCACAAGAGACCCAGTACTTC	CASSQAGEAQETQYF
-	-	TRBV2	TRBJ1-1	TGTGCCAGCAGTGAAACTTTGGGACCCGTGAACACTGAAGCTTTCTTT	CASSETLGPVNTEAFF